Below, 28 T cell receptor beta chains from the same sample are listed, as sequenced in a study of T cell responses to AZD1222 COVID-19 vaccine. Libraries were prepared by immunoSEQ multiplex PCR; TCRdb keeps only in-frame clonotypes and omits some of them. The sample consists of roughly 150,000 clones, around 90% of them appearing once. The source material was peripheral blood, sampled on day 0 of AZD1222 vaccination. The receptors come from an adult in good health.

This chain joins TRBV2 and TRBJ1-2, with D perhaps matching TRBD1 (5 bases). This CDR3 has 10 amino acids. The V and J ends lost 8 bases and 8 bases respectively, with 9 bases between them. Germline CDR1 reads SNHLY; CDR2 reads FYNNEI. The CDR3 DNA sequence: TGTGCCAGCGGGGGGACGGGCTACACCTTC. It encodes CASGGTGYTF. Full variable domain (rest looked up from reference TRBV2 and TRBJ1-2): EPEVTQTPSHQVTQMGQEVILRCVPISNHLYFYWYRQILGQKVEFLVSFYNNEISEKSEIFDDQFSVERPDGSNFTLKIRSTKLEDSAMYFCASGGTGYTFGSGTRLTVV.

V usage is TRBV12-5 and J usage is TRBJ2-7, with 9 nucleotides matching TRBD1. CDR1 and CDR2 from the germline V gene are LGHNT and FRNRAP. Losses at the gene ends were 5 bases for V and 8 bases for J; bases not matched to a gene: 7. This CDR3 is 13 amino acids long. CDR3 DNA sequence: TGTGCTAGTGGTCTTGGGACAGGGCAGCAGCAGTACTTC. Translated, it gives CASGLGTGQQQYF.

This clone is a singleton in its sample. The chain links TRBV4-1 to TRBJ1-2; D is unresolved. This CDR3 contains 15 residues. Germline lookup yields CDR1 MGHRA and CDR2 YSYEKL. V was pared by 1 base and J by 3 bases, with 12 bases between. The CDR3 DNA follows: TGCGCCAGCAGCCAAGTAGGTGGCATGGACTATGGCTACACCTTC. Translated, it gives CASSQVGGMDYGYTF.

This clone has only one observation. The chain joins TRBV4-3 to TRBJ1-6; D unresolved. Deletions cut 1 base from V and 7 bases from J, with 11 bases between. There are 15 residues in the CDR3. CDR1 is LGHNA and CDR2 is YSLEER in the germline V gene. This chain's CDR3 is CASSQVPGSNSPLHF. DNA of the CDR3: TGCGCCAGCAGCCAAGTACCGGGGTCCAATTCACCCCTCCACTTT.

This clone was seen only once. This rearrangement joins TRBV5-1 to TRBJ2-3; D is possibly TRBD2 (6 bases). The V gene lost 4 bases and the J gene lost 1 base, with 13 bases spanning the gap. Per germline, CDR1 SGHRS and CDR2 YFSETQ. CDR3 length: 15 amino acids. CDR3 loop: CASSLDGGRTDTQYF. In DNA form, the CDR3 reads TGCGCCAGCAGCCTTGACGGGGGACGCACAGATACGCAGTATTTT.

The genes are TRBV30 and TRBJ1-2, with TRBD1 matching 8 bases. This CDR3 comprises 15 residues. V lost 4 bases, J lost 6 bases, and 13 bases stayed unmatched. The germline V gene encodes CDR1 GTSNPN and CDR2 SVGIG (reference sequence). The CDR3 DNA reads TGTGCCTGGACTCGCCCGGGGACGGGACAGGATGGCTACACCTTC. Translation gives CAWTRPGTGQDGYTF.

This chain uses TRBV7-9 with TRBJ2-1; D is unresolved. V lost 7 bases, J lost 10 bases, and 11 bases lay in between. Germline lookup yields CDR1 SEHNR and CDR2 FQNEAQ (reference sequence). The CDR3 length is 11 residues. The CDR3 coding sequence is TGTGCCAGCATCACCCTTGGGGAGCAGTTCTTC. As protein: CASITLGEQFF. Supplemented by reference TRBV7-9 and TRBJ2-1, the full variable domain reads DTGVSQNPRHKITKRGQNVTFRCDPISEHNRLYWYRQTLGQGPEFLTYFQNEAQLEKSRLLSDRFSAERPKGSFSTLEIQRTEQGDSAMYLCASITLGEQFFGPGTRLTVL.

The chain employs TRBV3-1 (or the pseudogene TRBV3-2) and TRBJ1-4; D gene uncertain. CDR1 and CDR2 from the germline V gene are LGHDT and YNNKEL (reference sequence). The CDR3 has 15 residues. V gave up 1 base and J gave up 7 bases, with 13 bases separating them. The CDR3 region is CASSQVRGMVEKLFF. CDR3 DNA sequence: TGTGCCAGCAGCCAAGTTCGGGGAATGGTTGAAAAACTGTTTTTT.

Only a few counts were recorded for this clone. V usage is TRBV7-9 and J usage is TRBJ1-1, with unresolved D. Germline CDR1 and CDR2: SEHNR and FQNEAQ (reference sequence). There are 13 residues in the CDR3. V was trimmed by 6 bases and J by 1 base, leaving 9 bases between them. The CDR3 coding sequence is TGTGCCAGCAGACTAGGTGCGAACACTGAAGCTTTCTTT. Protein: CASRLGANTEAFF. The full variable domain, completed using reference TRBV7-9 and TRBJ1-1, is DTGVSQNPRHKITKRGQNVTFRCDPISEHNRLYWYRQTLGQGPEFLTYFQNEAQLEKSRLLSDRFSAERPKGSFSTLEIQRTEQGDSAMYLCASRLGANTEAFFGQGTRLTVV.

The V and J genes are TRBV4-1 and TRBJ1-5, with no clear D. Germline V lookup: CDR1 MGHRA, CDR2 YSYEKL. V shed 0 bases and J shed 3 bases, with 21 bases lying between them. CDR3 length: 19 amino acids. The CDR3 is CASSQEGFEVDLNNQPQHF. DNA of the CDR3: TGCGCCAGCAGCCAAGAAGGATTCGAGGTAGACTTGAACAATCAGCCCCAGCATTTT.

The chain carries TRBV5-6 and TRBJ1-4; a weak D match, TRBD1 (6 bases). Germline values: CDR1 SGHDT, CDR2 YYEEEE. Deletions cut 5 bases from V and 4 bases from J, with 12 bases between. The CDR3 loop spans 14 amino acids. The CDR3: CASSEGDNNEKLFF. For the CDR3, the DNA is TGTGCCAGCAGTGAAGGGGACAATAATGAAAAACTGTTTTTT.

This clone occurred once. The genes are TRBV30 and TRBJ1-1; D remains unclear. The germline V gene encodes CDR1 GTSNPN and CDR2 SVGIG (reference sequence). The CDR3 extends over 13 amino acids. The V gene lost 0 bases and the J gene lost 0 bases, with 5 bases spanning the gap. CDR3 DNA sequence: TGTGCCTGGAGTGTAATGGTGAACACTGAAGCTTTCTTT. It translates to CAWSVMVNTEAFF.

The chain links TRBV18 to TRBJ2-3, with a weak D call TRBD2 (5 bases). The CDR3 is made up of 16 amino acids. Trimming pared 3 bases from V and 2 bases from J, leaving 15 bases between. Germline loops: CDR1 KGHSH, CDR2 LQKENI. Here the CDR3 reads CASSPPGSGYTDTQYF. For the CDR3, the DNA is TGTGCCAGCTCACCCCCGGGGTCGGGCTACACAGATACGCAGTATTTT. Full variable domain (missing parts from reference TRBV18 and TRBJ2-3): NAGVMQNPRHLVRRRGQEARLRCSPMKGHSHVYWYRQLPEEGLKFMVYLQKENIIDESGMPKERFSAEFPKEGPSILRIQQVVRGDSAAYFCASSPPGSGYTDTQYFGPGTRLTVL.

The chain recombines TRBV27 with TRBJ2-3; 8 bases are shared with TRBD1. The V and J ends lost 3 bases and 3 bases, in that order; junction bases with no gene match: 8. This CDR3 is 16 amino acids long. The germline V gene has CDR1 MNHEY and CDR2 SMNVEV (reference sequence). For the CDR3, the DNA is TGTGCCAGCAGTTTTCGGACAGGGTTTGGGACAGATACGCAGTATTTT. Its translation is CASSFRTGFGTDTQYF.

The rearrangement uses TRBV28 and TRBJ2-5; D could derive from TRBD1 or TRBD2 (5 bases each). This CDR3 comprises 19 residues. V dropped 3 bases and J dropped 3 bases, with 26 bases sitting between them. Looked up from germline, CDR1 is MDHEN and CDR2 is SYDVKM. CDR3 bases: TGTGCCAGCAGTTTGTCCCCATCTCGGGTTCCGGGACCTAAAGAGACCCAGTACTTC. It translates to CASSLSPSRVPGPKETQYF.

CDR3 sequence: CASIPRAGINTEAFF. The CDR3 DNA reads as TGTGCCAGCATCCCTCGGGCAGGGATCAACACTGAAGCTTTCTTT. The chain carries TRBV7-9 and TRBJ1-1, with a possible D match to TRBD1 (5 bases). This CDR3 region has 15 residues. The V gene's germline CDR1 is SEHNR and CDR2 FQNEAQ (reference sequence). Trimming left V 7 bases short and J 2 bases short, with 17 bases between.

V gene TRBV6-2 or TRBV6-3 combines with J gene TRBJ1-6; TRBD1 might be the D (5 bases). CDR1 is MNHEY and CDR2 is SVGEGT in the germline V gene. Trimming removed 6 bases at V and 2 bases at J, with 11 bases between. This CDR3 has 15 residues. The CDR3 spells CASSGWDPYNSPLHF. The CDR3, as DNA: TGTGCCAGCAGCGGATGGGACCCCTATAATTCACCCCTCCACTTT.

The chain links TRBV28 to TRBJ1-5, with TRBD1 matching 9 bases. The germline V gene encodes CDR1 MDHEN and CDR2 SYDVKM. The length of the CDR3 is 13 residues. V shed 8 bases, J shed 6 bases, and the junction held 5 bases outside the gene matches. The CDR3 reads CASGTGIGQPQHF. CDR3 coding DNA: TGTGCCAGCGGGACAGGGATCGGTCAGCCCCAGCATTTT.

The chain uses TRBV28 and TRBJ1-2; D is unresolved. Germline CDR1 reads MDHEN; CDR2 reads SYDVKM. The CDR3 contains 13 residues. Between the trimmed V and J ends, which lost 5 bases and 2 bases, there was a span of 9 bases. The CDR3 DNA reads as TGTGCCAGCAGTGCGGATGCCAACTATGGCTACACCTTC. It codes for CASSADANYGYTF.

The V and J genes are TRBV7-2 and TRBJ2-7; D is unclear. Germline CDR1 is SGHTA and CDR2 is FQGNSA. The V end was cut by 3 bases, the J end by 2 bases, with 11 bases between. This CDR3 has 14 amino acids. The CDR3 region is CASSLHRATYEQYF. The CDR3 bases are TGTGCCAGCAGCTTGCACAGAGCAACCTACGAGCAGTACTTC.

The chain couples TRBV6-1 to TRBJ2-3; perhaps TRBD1 as D (6 bases). Germline CDR1 reads MNHNS; CDR2 reads SASEGT. Trimming shortened V by 2 bases and J by 3 bases, and 12 bases separated the two germline ends. The CDR3 is 15 amino acids. As DNA, the CDR3 is TGTGCCAGCAGTGAACTCACAGGGATAACAGATACGCAGTATTTT. Its translation is CASSELTGITDTQYF.

The chain links TRBV19 to TRBJ2-1; D gene ambiguous. V was trimmed by 1 base and J by 7 bases, leaving 5 bases between them. Per the germline V gene, CDR1 is LNHDA and CDR2 is SQIVND (reference sequence). The CDR3 sequence is 12 residues long. This CDR3 is CASSIAENEQFF. DNA for the CDR3: TGTGCCAGTAGTATAGCTGAGAATGAGCAGTTCTTC.

In DNA, the CDR3 is TGTGCCATTTCGCCCGGGACAGGGCACCACGAGCAGTACTTC. Encoded protein: CAISPGTGHHEQYF. The chain employs TRBV2 and TRBJ2-7, with 9 bases matching TRBD1. Germline CDR1 and CDR2: SNHLY and FYNNEI. V lost 10 bases, J lost 5 bases, and 12 bases stayed unmatched. This CDR3 has 14 amino acids.

This chain connects TRBV28 to TRBJ1-2; D possibly corresponds to TRBD1 (6 bases). Germline-derived CDR1 and CDR2 are MDHEN and SYDVKM. V was cut by 3 bases and J by 14 bases, with 16 bases left in between. There are 12 residues in the CDR3. CDR3: CASSFPRQVGTF. CDR3 in DNA: TGTGCCAGCAGTTTCCCTCGACAGGTGGGGACCTTC.

The chain carries TRBV19 and TRBJ2-1, with 12 bases lining up with TRBD2. In germline, CDR1 is LNHDA, CDR2 SQIVND (reference sequence). The CDR3 sequence is 15 residues long. The V and J ends lost 4 bases and 12 bases, in that order; junction bases with no gene match: 10. DNA for the CDR3: TGTGCCAGTAGTACTAGCGGGAGGGCCATGGAGGGGCAGTTCTTC. It is translated as CASSTSGRAMEGQFF.

This clone showed up just once. The V gene is TRBV11-2, the J gene TRBJ1-5; 10 bases are shared with TRBD1. The CDR3 is 15 residues long. After removal of 5 bases from V and 6 bases from J, the junction contained 7 bases not matched to a gene. CDR1 and CDR2 from the germline V gene are SGHAT and FQNNGV. The CDR3 loop reads CASSPDRGRGQPQHF. CDR3 DNA: TGTGCCAGCAGCCCAGACAGGGGGCGAGGTCAGCCCCAGCATTTT.

V usage is TRBV9 and J usage is TRBJ1-1; TRBD1 might be the D (5 bases). Germline CDR1 is SGDLS and CDR2 is YYNGEE. Trimming stripped 0 bases from V and 5 bases from J, with 11 bases between. This CDR3 is built from 14 residues. Here the CDR3 DNA reads TGTGCCAGCAGCGTAGAAGGGGCTGAGACTGAAGCTTTCTTT. It codes for CASSVEGAETEAFF.

This chain joins TRBV7-8 and TRBJ1-4, with D maybe TRBD1 (5 bases). Trimming removed 5 bases at V and 7 bases at J, with 14 bases between. Germline V gene sequence: CDR1 SGHVS, CDR2 FQNEAQ. CDR3 length: 14 residues. The CDR3 reads CASSQPGRSEKLFF. CDR3 DNA sequence: TGTGCCAGCAGCCAGCCGGGACGGTCTGAAAAACTGTTTTTT.